The 3 T cell receptor beta chains in this list originate from one sample, sequenced in a study of blood T cell repertoires in COVID-19. The method was immunoSEQ multiplex PCR; TCRdb's version includes in-frame clones alone and lacks a portion of them. The sample lists 180,000 or so clones, about four fifths seen once, with about 2.7% in the top ten. Sequenced: peripheral blood. The receptors here all came from a human donor with acute or convalescent COVID-19. The donor label of this sample is uncertain.

This clone appeared a single time. The CDR3 nucleotides are TGTGCCAGTAGTACAAGAAGCCGGGACCCTCGGGGGAATGAGCAGTTCTTC. Its translation: CASSTRSRDPRGNEQFF. The chain links TRBV19 to TRBJ2-1; a possible D gene is TRBD2 (6 bases). The CDR3 is 17 amino acids. Germline V lookup: CDR1 LNHDA, CDR2 SQIVND (reference sequence). V lost 4 bases, J lost 7 bases, and 23 bases lay in between.

The rearrangement links TRBV3-1 (or the pseudogene TRBV3-2) to TRBJ1-6; 9 nucleotides align to TRBD1. The CDR3 consists of 14 residues. V dropped 5 bases and J dropped 9; count of bases not matched to a gene: 5. Germline-derived CDR1 and CDR2 are LGHDT and YNNKEL (reference sequence). The CDR3 DNA follows: TGTGCCAGCAGCAGGGACAGGGAGGCTTCACCCCTCCACTTT. It is translated as CASSRDREASPLHF.

The chain couples TRBV27 to TRBJ2-7; 7 bases map to TRBD2. There are 17 residues in the CDR3. Germline trimming cut 6 bases from V and 0 bases from J; bases unmatched to any gene: 14. Germline loops: CDR1 MNHEY, CDR2 SMNVEV (reference sequence). The CDR3: CASSALLRGGLSYEQYF. The CDR3 nucleotides are TGTGCCAGCAGCGCCCTCCTACGGGGAGGGCTCTCCTACGAGCAGTACTTC.